Reported below is one T cell receptor (beta chain). The CDR3 is 15 amino acids. Per the germline V gene, CDR1 is SGDLS and CDR2 is YYNGEE. Trimming pared 4 bases from V and 0 bases from J, leaving 10 bases between. Survey-level immunoSEQ sequencing profiled the TCR beta repertoire. TCRdb's table, derived via immunoSEQ multiplex PCR, lists solely in-frame clones and lacks some. The table includes around 50,000 clones, approximately 93% detected once. V and J are TRBV9 and TRBJ2-2; perhaps TRBD2 as D (6 bases). The receptor's source is a man between 35 and 55 years old with rheumatoid arthritis. The sample consisted of PBMCs. CDR3 DNA sequence: TGTGCCAGCAGCTACCGACTAGCGAACACCGGGGAGCTGTTTTTT. This gives the protein CASSYRLANTGELFF.